These T cell receptor beta chains were read from a single sample in a study of shared clonotypes between healthy human individuals. Sequencing used immunoSEQ multiplex PCR; TCRdb keeps in-frame clones, though not all of them. The profile shows around 1 million clones, approximately 80% of them singletons. Sequences were obtained from memory CD4+ T cells sorted from blood. The receptor set was obtained from a man aged 18-30 years in good health. Both conserved end residues are part of each CDR3. The order of the fields is clone size, J gene, V gene, D gene, CDR3 length, CDR3 DNA, CDR3 protein. The D gene is left open where the match is weak. Clone size is given for some rows only: seen once, a few or many times, or a class if the clone is expanded.

NA TRBJ1-5 TRBV10-3 NA 14 TGTGCCATCAGTGAGTCTGGGGGCTGGCAGCCCCAGCATTTT CAISESGGWQPQHF
NA TRBJ1-2 TRBV7-2 TRBD1 14 TGTGCCAGCAGCCGAGGACAGGGGGGAGGTGGCTACACCTTC CASSRGQGGGGYTF
NA TRBJ1-3 TRBV28 NA 12 TGTGCCGCTCGGAGCTCTGGAAACACCATATATTTT CAARSSGNTIYF
many TRBJ2-2 TRBV11-3 NA 13 TGTGCCAGCAGCCCCATGACAACCGGGGAGCTGTTTTTT CASSPMTTGELFF
NA TRBJ2-5 TRBV7-9 NA 15 TGTGCCAGCAGCTTAGGGGTGGGAGGAGGCGAGACCCAGTACTTC CASSLGVGGGETQYF
NA TRBJ2-1 TRBV21-1 NA 14 TGTGCCAGCAGCACAGGGGCAGGGGACAATGAGCAGTTCTTC CASSTGAGDNEQFF
NA TRBJ2-3 TRBV7-2 NA 16 TGTGCCAGCAGCTTAGTGGCTAGCTCCTCACCCGATACGCAGTATTTT CASSLVASSSPDTQYF
NA TRBJ1-2 TRBV18 TRBD1 13 TGTGCCAGCTCACCAGGACAGGGTCAAGGCTACACCTTC CASSPGQGQGYTF
NA TRBJ2-1 TRBV2 NA 12 TGTGCCAGCAGTTGGGCTTTTAATGAGCAGTTCTTC CASSWAFNEQFF
NA TRBJ2-7 TRBV5-8 NA 16 TGTGCCAGCAGCTTGGGGGGTACGCCAGGGGCCTACGAGCAGTACTTC CASSLGGTPGAYEQYF
NA TRBJ2-3 TRBV12-5 NA 12 TGTGCTAGTGGTTCGGAGGGAGATACGCAGTATTTT CASGSEGDTQYF
NA TRBJ2-1 TRBV30 NA 15 TGTGCCTGGAGGAAACAGGCTAGCTCCTACAATGAGCAGTTCTTC CAWRKQASSYNEQFF
NA TRBJ2-5 TRBV25-1 NA 14 TGTGCCAGCAGTAGGAGAAGACAAGGGGAGACCCAGTACTTC CASSRRRQGETQYF
NA TRBJ1-1 TRBV29-1 NA 13 TGCAGCGTGGCGGAGGATATGAACACTGAAGCTTTCTTT CSVAEDMNTEAFF
NA TRBJ1-2 TRBV27 NA 15 TGTGCCAGCAGTTTAATGGACACAAACTTGAATGGCTACACCTTC CASSLMDTNLNGYTF
NA TRBJ2-2 TRBV10-2 TRBD2 15 TGCGCCAGCCGCATCGGCGGGAGGGGCGCCGGGGAGCTGTTTTTT CASRIGGRGAGELFF
NA TRBJ1-5 TRBV2 NA 15 TGTGCCAGCAGTTTACAGGGTGGTAGCAATCAGCCCCAGCATTTT CASSLQGGSNQPQHF